These 21 T cell receptor beta chains were sequenced from one sample in a study of T cell repertoires in cytomegalovirus infection. TCRdb processed the reads anew with MiXCR; each CDR3 protein has one entry. Of 300,000 to 400,000 distinct CDR3 sequences detected, less than 20% appear once; the ten largest clones hold less than 9.5%. What was sequenced was PBMCs. These receptors all stem from a human donor in good health (CMV status not recorded). Some clones in this sample may be carry-over from other donors' samples.

J is TRBJ2-1 and V is TRBV20-1, with D unclear. This CDR3 comprises 8 residues. The germline gives CDR1 DFQATT, CDR2 SNEGSKA (reference sequence). CDR3: CRVDEQFF. CDR3 sequence (DNA): TGCAGGGTCGATGAGCAGTTCTTC.

This clonotype has a count of ten or more. CDR3 sequence reads: CATLTGQRPSRRPLHF. The CDR3 DNA reads as TGTGCCACCCTGACCGGACAGAGACCTTCTCGTAGACCCCTCCACTTT. V usage is TRBV24-1 and J usage is TRBJ1-6, with D perhaps matching TRBD1 (6 bases). Germline CDR1 reads KGHDR; CDR2 reads SFDVKD. V was shortened by 9 bases and J by 12 bases, with 26 bases between the two germline ends. The CDR3 covers 16 residues.

This clonotype was seen more than once but under ten times. The chain joins TRBV5-4 to TRBJ2-1, with D perhaps being TRBD1 or TRBD2 (5 bases each). Germline V gives CDR1 SGHNT, CDR2 YYREEE (reference sequence). There are 14 residues in the CDR3. The ends were cut back, 2 bases at V and 9 bases at J, with 15 bases in the middle. The CDR3 is CASSFTRGVGEQFF. The CDR3 nucleotides are TGTGCCAGCAGCTTTACTAGGGGAGTCGGTGAGCAGTTCTTC.

This clonotype was picked up many times. This rearrangement joins TRBV7-2 to TRBJ2-7; D is perhaps TRBD1 (5 bases). This CDR3 contains 14 residues. Deletions cut 4 bases from V and 1 base from J, with 11 bases between. Germline V lookup: CDR1 SGHTA, CDR2 FQGNSA. The CDR3 bases are TGTGCCAGCAGCTCCCAGGCAGGGTCCTACGAGCAGTACTTC. It specifies CASSSQAGSYEQYF.

The gene calls are TRBV27 and TRBJ2-1, with D perhaps being TRBD1 or TRBD2 (5 bases each). The V end was cut by 6 bases, the J end by 6 bases, with 18 bases between. Germline CDR1 reads MNHEY; CDR2 reads SMNVEV (reference sequence). This CDR3 comprises 15 residues. For the CDR3, the DNA is TGTGCCAGCAGGGGGGAACCTTTGGGGGTCAATGAGCAGTTCTTC. Protein product: CASRGEPLGVNEQFF.

There are a few counts of this clonotype. The rearrangement uses TRBV4-2 and TRBJ2-7; 10 bases are shared with TRBD2. CDR3 size: 16 residues. J was trimmed by 2 bases and V by 0 bases; bases with no gene match: 4. Germline CDR1 is LGHNA and CDR2 is YNFKEQ. The CDR3, as DNA: TGTGCCAGCAGCCAAGATAGGACTAGCGGACCCTACGAGCAGTACTTC. This gives the protein CASSQDRTSGPYEQYF.

The rearrangement joins TRBV19 to TRBJ1-2; no clear D gene. The CDR3 length is 15 residues. CDR1 and CDR2 from the germline V gene are LNHDA and SQIVND (reference sequence). V was cut by 3 bases and J by 2 bases, with 13 bases left in between. The CDR3: CASSMSSTGNYGYTF. For the CDR3, the DNA is TGTGCCAGTAGTATGTCTAGTACGGGGAACTATGGCTACACCTTC.

This clonotype was observed once. The CDR3: CASSRTGTSAVGEQFF. The DNA of the CDR3 is TGTGCCAGCAGTCGCACCGGGACTAGCGCCGTGGGTGAGCAGTTCTTC. The chain recombines TRBV6-8 with TRBJ2-1, with 10 bases aligning to TRBD2. J lost 9 bases, V lost 5 bases, and 13 bases had no gene match. CDR3 length: 16 amino acids. Germline V gives CDR1 MNHGY, CDR2 SAAAGT.

This clonotype appeared many times. The chain links TRBV7-9 to TRBJ2-7; tentatively, D is TRBD2 (5 bases). In germline, CDR1 is SEHNR, CDR2 FQNEAQ (reference sequence). The CDR3 loop spans 14 amino acids. Trimming left V 5 bases short and J 3 bases short, with 14 bases between. For the CDR3, the DNA is TGTGCCAGCAGCCCACCCCTAGACTACTACGAGCAGTACTTC. It yields the protein CASSPPLDYYEQYF.

The gene calls are TRBV3-1 and TRBJ2-7; 10 bases are shared with TRBD2. The germline CDR1 and CDR2 sequences are LGHDT and YNNKEL (reference sequence). V shed 4 bases, J shed 0 bases, and the junction held 9 bases outside the gene matches. This CDR3 contains 17 residues. DNA of the CDR3: TGTGCCAGCAGCCCCTCCCTAGCGGGGGCAAGCTCCTACGAGCAGTACTTC. This gives the protein CASSPSLAGASSYEQYF.

In this sample, this clonotype turned up many times. The chain links TRBV7-2 to TRBJ2-7; D possibly corresponds to TRBD1 (6 bases). Trimming removed 4 bases from V and 3 bases from J, with 13 bases in between. The length of the CDR3 is 14 residues. Germline V gives CDR1 SGHTA, CDR2 FQGNSA. CDR3 bases: TGTGCCAGCAGCTCAGACGGACAGTTCTACGAGCAGTACTTC. It specifies CASSSDGQFYEQYF.

Ten or more counts support this clonotype. The V and J genes are TRBV7-2 and TRBJ2-2; D is uncertain. CDR3 size: 13 residues. V lost 2 bases to trimming and J lost 6 bases, with 7 bases between them. Looked up from germline, CDR1 is SGHTA and CDR2 is FQGNSA. In DNA form, the CDR3 reads TGTGCCAGCAGCTTAATAGACCCCGGGGAGCTGTTTTTT. Protein: CASSLIDPGELFF. Complete variable domain (other parts from reference TRBV7-2 and TRBJ2-2): GAGVSQSPSNKVTEKGKDVELRCDPISGHTALYWYRQSLGQGLEFLIYFQGNSAPDKSGLPSDRFSAERTGGSVSTLTIQRTQQEDSAVYLCASSLIDPGELFFGEGSRLTVL.

This clonotype was recorded many times. CDR3 region: CATSDLIGTDNSNQPQHF. CDR3 nucleotide sequence: TGTGCCACCAGTGATTTGATAGGGACAGATAATAGCAATCAGCCCCAGCATTTT. The chain recombines TRBV24-1 with TRBJ1-5; 7 nucleotides match TRBD1. Losses at the gene ends were 0 bases for V and 0 bases for J; bases not matched to a gene: 7. This CDR3 is built from 18 residues. Germline V gene sequence: CDR1 KGHDR, CDR2 SFDVKD.

This clonotype was picked up many times. V gene TRBV11-3 combines with J gene TRBJ2-1, with 8 bases identical to TRBD2. The CDR3 runs to 14 residues. Germline V gives CDR1 SGHNT, CDR2 YENEEA. The J segment lost 8 bases and the V segment lost 5 bases, leaving 8 bases of the junction unmatched. The CDR3 bases are TGTGCCAGCAGCGGAAGCGGGAGCATCGATGAGCAGTTCTTC. Its protein product is CASSGSGSIDEQFF.

Many counts were recorded for this clonotype. The V and J genes are TRBV7-2 and TRBJ2-5, with no clear D. Between the trimmed V and J ends, which lost 5 bases and 1 base, there was a span of 5 bases. Germline values: CDR1 SGHTA, CDR2 FQGNSA. The CDR3 runs to 12 residues. CDR3 sequence: CASSPFQETQYF. The CDR3 bases are TGTGCCAGCAGCCCCTTCCAAGAGACCCAGTACTTC.

This clonotype was recorded a few times. This chain joins TRBV15 and TRBJ2-1, with D perhaps TRBD1 (5 bases). CDR3 size: 15 residues. Looked up from germline, CDR1 is LNHNV and CDR2 is YYDKDF (reference sequence). V was shortened by 3 bases and J by 0 bases, with 9 bases between the two germline ends. For the CDR3, the DNA is TGTGCCACCAGCAGCAGACAGAGCTCCTACAATGAGCAGTTCTTC. It specifies CATSSRQSSYNEQFF.

This clonotype was seen repeatedly, ten times or more. This chain connects TRBV7-2 to TRBJ2-1; 8 bases are a match to TRBD2. CDR1 and CDR2 (germline): SGHTA, FQGNSA. The V segment lost 5 bases and the J segment 7 bases; nucleotides outside the gene matches: 10. CDR3 length: 15 amino acids. The CDR3 DNA is TGTGCCAGCAGCGCCCCGGGACTAGTGGGGAATGAGCAGTTCTTC. It encodes CASSAPGLVGNEQFF.

This clonotype was counted many times. The chain employs TRBV7-2 and TRBJ2-1, with D maybe TRBD1 (6 bases). Germline V gene data show CDR1 as SGHTA and CDR2 as FQGNSA. This CDR3 has 16 residues. Trimming took off 5 bases at V and 4 bases at J, with 18 bases between the two ends. The CDR3: CASSPRQVPPYNEQFF. Written as DNA, the CDR3 is TGTGCCAGCAGCCCGCGACAGGTCCCACCGTACAATGAGCAGTTCTTC.

This clonotype was observed at least ten times. CDR3 residues: CASSQRVVGYNEQFF. The CDR3 DNA is TGTGCCAGCAGCCAGCGAGTAGTCGGCTACAATGAGCAGTTCTTC. The chain combines TRBV12-3 or TRBV12-4 with TRBJ2-1, with D unclear. CDR3 size: 15 residues. Between the trimmed V and J ends, which lost 6 bases and 3 bases, there was a span of 15 bases.

This clonotype was observed at least ten times. The chain uses TRBV29-1 and TRBJ1-1; D is unresolved. Trimming pared 4 bases from V and 0 bases from J, leaving 15 bases between. Germline CDR1 SQVTM, CDR2 ANQGSEA. CDR3 length: 15 residues. CDR3 region: CSVVEQSLLNTEAFF. Here the CDR3 DNA reads TGCAGCGTTGTCGAACAGAGCCTCTTGAACACTGAAGCTTTCTTT.

This clonotype was recorded a few times. This chain connects TRBV28 to TRBJ1-5; D might be TRBD1 (5 bases). Germline loops: CDR1 MDHEN, CDR2 SYDVKM. V dropped 2 bases and J dropped 4 bases, with 12 bases sitting between them. The CDR3 is 15 residues long. The CDR3 sequence is CASSLLGRINQPQHF. The CDR3 bases are TGTGCCAGCAGTTTACTGGGACGGATTAATCAGCCCCAGCATTTT.